These 13 T cell receptor beta chains originate from one sample sequenced in a study of T cell clonotyping in hematopoietic cell transplantation (dated by TCRdb to the early 2020s). Library generation was performed with the immunoSEQ multiplex PCR assay. This is the immuneACCESS table as TCRdb keeps it, with only in-frame sequences that have V and J called. A part of the clones is gone; compared with another copy, unresolved V genes explain less than half, and the rest is unexplained. Present in this sample are about 38,000 clones, roughly 94% of which were seen just once. The ten largest make up around 1.5% of the sample. Read against the paper, the sample's time point label means: recipient sample about 28 days before transplant, after cytoreduction. The source was peripheral blood mononuclear cells, collected before stem cell transplant. The receptors were gathered from a man aged 35 to 55 with chronic myeloid leukemia. Some clones in this sample may be carry-over from other donors' samples.

This clone appeared a single time. The chain recombines TRBV5-4 with TRBJ1-2; 9 positions match TRBD1. V dropped 10 bases and J dropped 4; count of bases not matched to a gene: 5. Germline assignment: CDR1 SGHNT and CDR2 YYREEE (reference sequence). The CDR3 consists of 12 residues. CDR3 amino acids: CALTDRGYGYTF. The CDR3 DNA follows: TGTGCCCTCACGGACAGGGGCTATGGCTACACCTTC.

This sequence joins TRBV11-3 and TRBJ1-1; D is unresolved. The CDR3 is 16 residues long. Germline values: CDR1 SGHNT, CDR2 YENEEA. The ends were cut back, 0 bases at V and 4 bases at J, with 15 bases in the middle. The CDR3 bases are TGTGCCAGCAGCTTAGATCTACTTAGAGGTTCCACTGAAGCTTTCTTT. Encoded protein: CASSLDLLRGSTEAFF.

V usage is TRBV27 and J usage is TRBJ2-3, with a weak D call TRBD2 (6 bases). With 0 bases removed from V and 3 bases from J, the gap between germline ends came to 7 bases. The CDR3 loop spans 14 amino acids. Germline V gene lookup returns CDR1 MNHEY and CDR2 SMNVEV (reference sequence). The CDR3 here is CASSLSGGTDTQYF. DNA for the CDR3: TGTGCCAGCAGTTTATCCGGGGGTACAGATACGCAGTATTTT.

V is TRBV28 and J is TRBJ2-5; D may be TRBD2 (5 bases). The ends were cut back, 6 bases at V and 5 bases at J, with 10 bases in the middle. Germline V CDR1 and CDR2: MDHEN, SYDVKM. The CDR3 spans 12 residues. The CDR3 DNA reads as TGTGCCAGCAGCCAACCGGGGGAGACCCAGTACTTC. As protein: CASSQPGETQYF. Drawing the rest from reference TRBV28 and TRBJ2-5, the complete variable domain is DVKVTQSSRYLVKRTGEKVFLECVQDMDHENMFWYRQDPGLGLRLIYFSYDVKMKEKGDIPEGYSVSREKKERFSLILESASTNQTSMYLCASSQPGETQYFGPGTRLLVL.

This clone was observed once. The chain joins TRBV19 to TRBJ2-7; D not certain. There are 14 residues in the CDR3. Germline V lookup: CDR1 LNHDA, CDR2 SQIVND (reference sequence). V gave up 4 bases and J gave up 2 bases, with 12 bases separating them. CDR3 bases: TGTGCCAGTAGTACCGGTGGCGGTACCTACGAGCAGTACTTC. Its translation: CASSTGGGTYEQYF.

This chain uses TRBV19 with TRBJ2-3; perhaps TRBD1 as D (6 bases). From germline, CDR1 is LNHDA and CDR2 SQIVND (reference sequence). V was trimmed by 4 bases and J by 5 bases, leaving 19 bases between them. This CDR3 spans 16 amino acids. DNA for the CDR3: TGTGCCAGTAGTAGGGACACCCTAGGTATGGGAGATACGCAGTATTTT. Translation: CASSRDTLGMGDTQYF.

The chain is built from TRBV2 and TRBJ1-1; a possible D gene is TRBD1 (6 bases). The CDR3 spans 14 residues. CDR1 is SNHLY, CDR2 FYNNEI, per germline. Deletions cut 6 bases from V and 3 bases from J, with 14 bases between. The CDR3 loop is CASSREGGDTEAFF. CDR3 coding DNA: TGTGCCAGCAGCCGGGAAGGGGGGGACACTGAAGCTTTCTTT.

V is TRBV19 and J is TRBJ2-2, with 11 bases identical to TRBD2. The J segment lost 13 bases and the V segment lost 9 bases, leaving 10 bases of the junction unmatched. Germline V gene data show CDR1 as LNHDA and CDR2 as SQIVND (reference sequence). The length of the CDR3 is 13 residues. The CDR3 sequence: CASPTSGGSLLFF. CDR3 DNA sequence: TGTGCCAGCCCAACTAGCGGGGGAAGTCTGCTGTTTTTT.

This chain links TRBV7-3 with TRBJ2-6, with TRBD1 as a possible D gene (6 bases). Germline values: CDR1 SGHTA, CDR2 FQGTGA. The CDR3 covers 17 residues. Trimming cost V 2 bases and J 1 base, with 12 bases left between them. The CDR3 DNA sequence: TGTGCCAGCAGCTTAGGTGGGGGCGGTTCTGGGGCCAACGTCCTGACTTTC. Protein product: CASSLGGGGSGANVLTF.

The rearrangement uses TRBV27 and TRBJ2-7; D uncertain. Trimming stripped 6 bases from V and 1 base from J, with 13 bases between. Germline assignment: CDR1 MNHEY and CDR2 SMNVEV (reference sequence). The CDR3 extends over 14 amino acids. This CDR3 reads CASRDLMVSYEQYF. The CDR3, as DNA: TGTGCCAGCAGAGACTTAATGGTTTCCTACGAGCAGTACTTC.

This clone was detected once. CDR3 residues: CASSVGGEGSYEQYF. In DNA, the CDR3 is TGTGCCAGCAGCGTAGGGGGGGAGGGCTCCTACGAGCAGTACTTC. V usage is TRBV9 and J usage is TRBJ2-7, with 7 nucleotides matching TRBD2. CDR1 and CDR2 (germline): SGDLS, YYNGEE. The CDR3 covers 15 residues. J gave up 0 bases and V 0 bases, and 3 bases lay outside the gene matches.

The CDR3 is CAWGTSNNSPLHF. The CDR3 DNA is TGTGCCTGGGGGACCTCGAATAATTCACCCCTCCACTTT. This chain connects TRBV30 to TRBJ1-6; weak D call: TRBD1 (5 bases). V gave up 5 bases and J gave up 5 bases, with 10 bases separating them. Germline CDR1 is GTSNPN and CDR2 is SVGIG (reference sequence). This CDR3 is built from 13 residues.

The V call is TRBV5-6, the J call TRBJ2-3; D is unresolved. V was clipped by 4 bases and J by 5 bases, with 11 bases between them. This CDR3 is 13 amino acids long. Looked up from germline, CDR1 is SGHDT and CDR2 is YYEEEE. The CDR3 sequence: CASSPLLRDTQYF. CDR3 coding DNA: TGTGCCAGCAGCCCGCTCCTCAGAGATACGCAGTATTTT.